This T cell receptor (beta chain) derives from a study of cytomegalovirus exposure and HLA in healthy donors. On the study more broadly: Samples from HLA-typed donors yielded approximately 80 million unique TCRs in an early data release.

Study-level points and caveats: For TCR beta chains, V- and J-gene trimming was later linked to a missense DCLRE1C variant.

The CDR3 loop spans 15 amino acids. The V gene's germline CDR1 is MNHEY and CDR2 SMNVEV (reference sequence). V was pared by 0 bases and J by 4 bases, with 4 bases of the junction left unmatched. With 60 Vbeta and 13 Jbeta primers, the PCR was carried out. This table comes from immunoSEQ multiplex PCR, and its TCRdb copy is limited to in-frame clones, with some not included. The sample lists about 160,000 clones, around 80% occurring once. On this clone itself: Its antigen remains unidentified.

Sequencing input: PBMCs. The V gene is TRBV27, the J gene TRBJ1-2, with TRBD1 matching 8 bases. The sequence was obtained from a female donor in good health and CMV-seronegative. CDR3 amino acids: CASSLSQGAAYGYTF. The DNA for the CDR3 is TGTGCCAGCAGTTTATCCCAGGGGGCTGCCTATGGCTACACCTTC.